These 23 T cell receptor beta chains were all obtained from the same sample, sequenced in a study of shared clonotypes between healthy human individuals. Some clones are missing from TCRdb's copy, which holds only in-frame ones; the method was immunoSEQ multiplex PCR. The repertoire includes 2 million or so clones, approximately 94% of them detected once, and around 1.1% sits in the top ten. Selected positively for CCR7 and CD45RO-negative, naive CD8 cells excluded terminally differentiated effector memory CD45RA+ cells. Material for sequencing was naive CD8+ T cells sorted from blood. The receptors come from a young man in good health.

A note on this clone: The same CDR3 arises from other DNA sequences in this sample as well. The chain recombines TRBV7-9 with TRBJ2-2, with D perhaps TRBD1 (5 bases). CDR1 is SEHNR and CDR2 is FQNEAQ in the germline V gene (reference sequence). Trimming removed 5 bases at V and 6 bases at J, with 7 bases between. The CDR3 loop spans 12 amino acids. Here the CDR3 reads CASSPRAGELFF. The CDR3 DNA is TGTGCCAGCAGCCCCAGGGCCGGGGAGCTGTTTTTT.

The chain is built from TRBV27 and TRBJ1-4, with 9 bases lining up with TRBD1. The CDR3 runs to 18 residues. Germline loops: CDR1 MNHEY, CDR2 SMNVEV (reference sequence). V shed 2 bases, J shed 0 bases, and the junction held 7 bases outside the gene matches. The CDR3, as DNA: TGTGCCAGCAGTTTAACAGGGGGCAGACCGACAACTAATGAAAAACTGTTTTTT. It specifies CASSLTGGRPTTNEKLFF.

This clone showed up just once. The genes are TRBV10-1 and TRBJ2-2; TRBD1 matches at 7 bases. The CDR3 length is 16 residues. Trimming took 4 bases from V and 5 from J; bases not matched to a gene: 10. The germline CDR1 and CDR2 sequences are WNHNN and SYGVQD (reference sequence). The CDR3 DNA reads as TGCGCCAGCAGTGGAGGGACGACAGGGCTTACCGGGGAGCTGTTTTTT. It translates to CASSGGTTGLTGELFF.

This chain uses TRBV7-2 with TRBJ2-7, with D unclear. Germline values: CDR1 SGHTA, CDR2 FQGNSA. V was trimmed by 3 bases and J by 7 bases, leaving 16 bases between them. The CDR3 sequence is 14 residues long. CDR3 region: CASSFDLSPSEQYF. CDR3 DNA sequence: TGTGCCAGCAGCTTTGATCTCTCTCCATCTGAGCAGTACTTC.

The V gene is TRBV29-1, the J gene TRBJ1-2; 7 nucleotides agree with TRBD1. V dropped 2 bases and J dropped 3; count of bases not matched to a gene: 12. Per the germline V gene, CDR1 is SQVTM and CDR2 is ANQGSEA. The CDR3 covers 16 residues. The CDR3 DNA reads as TGCAGCGTTGAAAACATGTGGAGTCAGGGGGACTATGGCTACACCTTC. It encodes CSVENMWSQGDYGYTF.

There are a few counts of this clone. The chain's CDR3 is CASSLGQMRRLFF. CDR3 DNA sequence: TGTGCCAGCAGTTTAGGACAGATGAGGAGACTGTTTTTT. The chain is built from TRBV27 and TRBJ1-4; TRBD1 is a possible D gene (6 bases). From germline, CDR1 is MNHEY and CDR2 SMNVEV (reference sequence). The germline V and J ends were trimmed by 2 bases and 13 bases, with 14 bases remaining between them. CDR3 length: 13 residues.

The genes are TRBV6-1 and TRBJ1-3; D may be TRBD1 (5 bases). V was shortened by 5 bases and J by 0 bases, with 11 bases between the two germline ends. The CDR3 consists of 15 residues. Germline CDR1 is MNHNS and CDR2 is SASEGT. The DNA of the CDR3 is TGTGCCAGCAGTACAGGTCCCCGCTCTGGAAACACCATATATTTT. This gives the protein CASSTGPRSGNTIYF.

The gene calls are TRBV5-6 and TRBJ1-5, with D possibly being TRBD1 (5 bases). The CDR3 length is 15 residues. Trimming cost V 2 bases and J 8 bases, with 17 bases left between them. Looked up from germline, CDR1 is SGHDT and CDR2 is YYEEEE. The CDR3 region is CASSFWGGAFEPQHF. The CDR3 DNA reads as TGTGCCAGCAGCTTTTGGGGAGGGGCGTTTGAGCCCCAGCATTTT.

The chain links TRBV12-5 to TRBJ2-7; maybe TRBD2 (5 bases). This CDR3 spans 14 amino acids. The V gene lost 1 base and the J gene lost 0 bases, with 7 bases spanning the gap. Germline values: CDR1 LGHNT, CDR2 FRNRAP. The CDR3 is CASGLGGPSYEQYF. The CDR3 bases are TGTGCTAGTGGTTTGGGCGGGCCCTCCTACGAGCAGTACTTC.

Regarding this clone: One end of the junction fails to match germline, which may point to a read error. This chain uses TRBV7-7 with TRBJ2-1, with D maybe TRBD2 (6 bases). Germline V gene sequence: CDR1 SSHAT, CDR2 FNYEAQ (reference sequence). The CDR3 spans 14 residues. The DNA of the CDR3 is TGTGCTAGCAGCTTATTAGGGACTGACAATGAGCAGTTCTTC. Translating gives CASSLLGTDNEQFF. Full variable domain (rest looked up from reference TRBV7-7 and TRBJ2-1): GAGVSQSPRYKVTKRGQDVTLRCDPISSHATLYWYQQALGQGPEFLTYFNYEAQPDKSGLPSDRFSAERPEGSISTLTIQRTEQRDSAMYRCASSLLGTDNEQFFGPGTRLTVL.

About this clone: Other DNA sequences in this specimen translate into the identical CDR3. The V call is TRBV5-6, the J call TRBJ2-1; 10 bases fit TRBD1. V lost 0 bases and J lost 3; bases outside the gene matches: 3. Germline CDR1 reads SGHDT; CDR2 reads YYEEEE. The CDR3 runs 16 residues. This CDR3 reads CASSLGGTGVYNEQFF. CDR3 nucleotide sequence: TGTGCCAGCAGCTTGGGTGGGACAGGGGTCTACAATGAGCAGTTCTTC. Drawing the rest from reference TRBV5-6 and TRBJ2-1, the complete variable domain is DAGVTQSPTHLIKTRGQQVTLRCSPKSGHDTVSWYQQALGQGPQFIFQYYEEEERQRGNFPDRFSGHQFPNYSSELNVNALLLGDSALYLCASSLGGTGVYNEQFFGPGTRLTVL.

This clone was seen once. V gene TRBV6-4 combines with J gene TRBJ1-1; no reliable D call. Germline loops: CDR1 MRHNA, CDR2 SNTAGT. The CDR3 spans 15 residues. Trimming took off 0 bases at V and 4 bases at J, with 12 bases between the two ends. CDR3 nucleotides: TGTGCCAGCAGTGACTCTCCTTCGGGAACCACTGAAGCTTTCTTT. Protein: CASSDSPSGTTEAFF.

Only a few counts were recorded for this clone. The chain has TRBV15 and TRBJ2-1; the D gene is possibly TRBD2 (6 bases). Germline V gene sequence: CDR1 LNHNV, CDR2 YYDKDF (reference sequence). The CDR3 sequence is 15 residues long. V lost 5 bases to trimming and J lost 10 bases, with 21 bases between them. The CDR3 nucleotides read TGTGCCACCAGCCCACACCGGGACTCAGTCGGAGAGCAGTTCTTC. Translating gives CATSPHRDSVGEQFF.

This rearrangement joins TRBV4-1 to TRBJ2-7; D ambiguous. The germline V gene encodes CDR1 MGHRA and CDR2 YSYEKL. Trimming removed 2 bases at V and 4 bases at J, with 9 bases between. The CDR3 runs 13 residues. CDR3: CASSQSPRYEQYF. CDR3 in DNA: TGCGCCAGCAGCCAATCCCCACGGTACGAGCAGTACTTC.

The J gene is TRBJ2-5, the V gene TRBV7-8; TRBD2 is a possible D gene (5 bases). The CDR3 consists of 12 residues. CDR1 is SGHVS and CDR2 is FQNEAQ in the germline V gene. Trimming removed 8 bases from V and 5 bases from J, with 12 bases in between. The CDR3 DNA sequence: TGTGCCAGCTCCCCCTCGGGGGAGACCCAGTACTTC. This gives the protein CASSPSGETQYF.

This chain connects TRBV7-8 to TRBJ1-5; possible D gene TRBD1, 6 bases. CDR1 is SGHVS and CDR2 is FQNEAQ in the germline V gene. The CDR3 has 19 amino acids. The germline V and J ends were trimmed by 1 base and 0 bases, with 19 bases remaining between them. The CDR3 sequence is CASSLDILLTGDSNQPQHF. The CDR3, as DNA: TGTGCCAGCAGCTTAGATATATTACTGACAGGTGATAGCAATCAGCCCCAGCATTTT.

This chain joins TRBV30 and TRBJ1-2; 9 nucleotides line up with TRBD1. This CDR3 region has 16 residues. V lost 3 bases to trimming and J lost 8 bases; unmatched junction nucleotides: 16. Germline CDR1 and CDR2: GTSNPN and SVGIG (reference sequence). This CDR3 is CAWSSGQGGVLGGYTF. CDR3 bases: TGTGCCTGGAGCTCGGGACAGGGAGGGGTGCTGGGCGGCTACACCTTC.

V is TRBV19 and J is TRBJ1-5; the D gene is possibly TRBD1 (6 bases). Germline V lookup: CDR1 LNHDA, CDR2 SQIVND (reference sequence). Trimming left V 5 bases short and J 6 bases short, with 14 bases between. The CDR3 extends over 14 amino acids. The CDR3, as DNA: TGTGCCAGTAGTCTACAGGGTGGCGGTCAGCCCCAGCATTTT. This codes for CASSLQGGGQPQHF.

V usage is TRBV4-3 and J usage is TRBJ1-6, with D uncertain. With 0 bases removed from V and 9 bases from J, the gap between germline ends came to 15 bases. The CDR3 is made up of 16 amino acids. Looked up from germline, CDR1 is LGHNA and CDR2 is YSLEER. The CDR3 DNA reads TGCGCCAGCAGCCAAGATGTCGCCCGCGACGGTTCACCCCTCCACTTT. Translation: CASSQDVARDGSPLHF.

The chain links TRBV9 to TRBJ1-4; maybe TRBD1 (5 bases). This CDR3 is 15 amino acids long. Germline CDR1 reads SGDLS; CDR2 reads YYNGEE. V was shortened by 3 bases and J by 3 bases, with 12 bases between the two germline ends. In DNA form, the CDR3 reads TGTGCCAGCAGCGACCGCGGGGCATCTAATGAAAAACTGTTTTTT. Protein product: CASSDRGASNEKLFF.

The genes are TRBV7-9 and TRBJ2-5, with 10 bases that match TRBD1. V was clipped by 5 bases and J by 3 bases; unmatched bases: 3. Germline V gives CDR1 SEHNR, CDR2 FQNEAQ (reference sequence). This CDR3 has 14 residues. CDR3 nucleotide sequence: TGTGCCAGCAGCCCGGGACAGGGGAAAGAGACCCAGTACTTC. The encoded protein is CASSPGQGKETQYF.

The chain couples TRBV5-1 to TRBJ1-2, with D possibly TRBD1 on 6 matching bases. Per the germline V gene, CDR1 is SGHRS and CDR2 is YFSETQ. The CDR3 has 15 residues. V was trimmed by 0 bases and J by 6 bases, leaving 15 bases between them. The CDR3 nucleotides read TGCGCCAGCAGCTTGGCCGGAGGCAGGGGAAATGGCTACACCTTC. Protein product: CASSLAGGRGNGYTF.

The chain joins TRBV6-5 to TRBJ2-5; 7 bases fit TRBD2. V gave up 4 bases and J gave up 1 base; unmatched junction bases: 6. Germline CDR1 reads MNHEY; CDR2 reads SVGAGI. The CDR3 loop spans 15 amino acids. Here the CDR3 reads CASSFRAGRQETQYF. The CDR3 DNA follows: TGTGCCAGCAGTTTCCGAGCGGGGCGCCAAGAGACCCAGTACTTC.